A single TCR beta chain is shown here with its context. Its antigen specificity is not known. No per-base quality is available; no much larger clone lies one base away. The germline V gene specifies SGHAT as CDR1 and FQNNGV as CDR2. V is cut by 1 base and J by 5 bases, and the space between the germline ends is 11 bases. Including cysteine and phenylalanine, the CDR3 has 14 amino acids. Kept here is only the CDR3 DNA, which spans 42 bases and is read in frame from base 1. This record comes from a study of shared clonotypes between healthy human individuals (dated by TCRdb to the early 2020s). Regarding the research as a whole: The cohort comprised a couple of women and a few men aged 18 to 49 years. For each donor, CD4 naive and CD4 memory were each given three plates, CD8 naive was given two plates, and CD8 memory was given one plate. Blood TCR repertoires of about 5 healthy adults were deeply sequenced to estimate repertoire size and the extent of clonotype sharing between individuals. Different laboratories and diverse techniques were used to prepare libraries and sequence TCR repertoires, to increase sequencing depth and limit assay-specific biases. Between about 0.85 and 10 billion PBMCs per donor were obtained by leukapheresis. What the study reported, not specific to this receptor: Naive subsets generally had larger estimated clonotype richness than memory subsets. Only blood was sampled, and tissue TCR repertoires likely differ from those in blood. Higher generation probabilities were observed for clonotypes shared by all four sorted-subset donors than for non-shared clonotypes. Across a handful of donors, approximately 4.9% of naive CD4, approximately 4% of naive CD8, under 2.5% of memory CD4, and under 0.45% of memory CD8 clonotypes were shared. Pairwise subsampling led to the expectation that sequencing depth would affect the degree of clonotype sharing among donors. Because the study included only a small number of donors, the genetic and exposure-history diversity represented was limited. Incomplete sequencing was indicated by rarefaction of sorted-subset datasets, despite the large sequencing depth.

TCR CDR3 regions were amplified from genomic DNA by multiplex PCR using the deep immunoSEQ assay. Genomic DNA extracted from each cell subset was distributed evenly over all wells of several immunoSEQ 96-well plates, and each plate served as one replicate. Each replicate PCR for sorted subsets received approximately 200 ng genomic DNA, equal to roughly 29,000 T cell genomes. Purified libraries were quantified with a Qubit 3.0 fluorometer, sized on a Bioanalyzer 2100, and re-quantified with the KAPA Library Quantification kit. A separate single-read 150-cycle Illumina NextSeq 550 flow cell was used to sequence each immunoSEQ 96-well plate. The study's processing was this. Because only junctional sequences without quality scores were contained in the immunoSEQ output, filtering matching that applied to full-length reads could not be performed. To assign V/J genes and CDR3, sequences were annotated against IMGT germline references using PyIR, a Python wrapper for IgBLAST v1.9. Any read was removed if the V/J assignment was weak (E-value above 1e-6), the CDR3 was missing, or the read contained stop codons, out-of-frame junctions, or ambiguous translated residues. V3J clonotypes were defined as sequences sharing the same inferred V gene, J gene, and CDR3 amino acid sequence. Percentage overlap between repertoires was calculated by dividing the number of shared unique clonotypes by the size of the smaller repertoire. Repertoire richness was assessed with RTK rarefaction, the Chao1 estimator, and Recon v2.1 estimates of unobserved clonotypes. Generation probabilities for all TCRbeta clonotypes obtained by the gDNA method from a handful of donors were computed using OLGA. TCRdb re-hosts the immuneACCESS table, in-frame sequences only. Its copies lack some clones; in the studies checked, an unresolved V gene accounts for under half of them, and the cause for the rest is not known. The V and J calls and clone size were taken over from that table, and D and trimming were inferred from the DNA. Across this sample there are over 300,000 clones, with around 90% seen only once. The ten largest make up 15% to 20% of the sample.

Healthy HIV-negative adults with no recently reported acute infections or vaccinations were included as donors. All donors were Caucasian adults living in Nashville, Tennessee, USA. CD8 memory samples were composed of magnetically selected CD45RO+ cells combined with CCR7-negative CD45RA+ effector memory (TemRA) cells. Blood was obtained by leukapheresis, after which PBMCs were separated by Ficoll-Histopaque density gradient centrifugation and cryopreserved in liquid nitrogen vapor phase. Analytical flow cytometry was used to check the purity and quantity of each magnetically sorted T cell population. From each sorted fraction, genomic DNA was isolated and quantified by UV absorbance on a Nanodrop 2000c.

The source material was memory CD8+ T cells sorted from blood. The intended sense of this specimen's cell subset or site label: CD45RO+ cells pooled with CCR7-negative TemRA cells. The origin of this receptor is a man aged 18 to 29 in good health. The chain is encoded by TRBV11-2 joined to TRBJ2-5; no confident D gene assignment can be made. The nucleotide sequence reads TGTGCCAGCAGCTTAGGAGCGTTAGGTGAGACCCAGTACTTC. Its protein product is CASSLGALGETQYF.